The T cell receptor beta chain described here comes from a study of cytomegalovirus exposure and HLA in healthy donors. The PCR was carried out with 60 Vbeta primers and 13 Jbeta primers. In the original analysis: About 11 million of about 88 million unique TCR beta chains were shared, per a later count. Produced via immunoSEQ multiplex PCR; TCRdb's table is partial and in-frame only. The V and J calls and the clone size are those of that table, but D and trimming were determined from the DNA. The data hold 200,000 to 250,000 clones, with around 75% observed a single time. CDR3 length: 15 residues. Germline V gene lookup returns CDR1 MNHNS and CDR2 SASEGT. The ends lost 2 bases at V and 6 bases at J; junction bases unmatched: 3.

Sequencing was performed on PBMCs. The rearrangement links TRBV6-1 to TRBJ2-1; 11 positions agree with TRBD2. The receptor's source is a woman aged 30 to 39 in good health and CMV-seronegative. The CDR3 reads CASSEWLAGGNEQFF. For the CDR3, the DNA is TGTGCCAGCAGTGAATGGCTAGCGGGGGGCAATGAGCAGTTCTTC.